Below are 8 T cell receptor beta chains sequenced from a single sample in a study of T cells after yellow fever vaccination. One entry per CDR3 protein results from TCRdb running MiXCR on the 5' RACE reads. There are around 530,000 distinct CDR3 sequences in the sample; around a sixth occur only once, and roughly 17% lies in the top ten. The sample was PBMCs, taken 5 days after the first yellow fever vaccination. The origin of the receptors is a man aged 18 to 30 who received the YFV17D yellow fever vaccine.

This clonotype was detected a few times. An end of the junction does not agree with germline; a read error may underlie this. This sequence joins TRBV3-1 and TRBJ2-3, with a weak D call TRBD2 (5 bases). This CDR3 contains 15 residues. Germline-derived CDR1 and CDR2 are LGHDT and YNNKEL (reference sequence). The CDR3 coding sequence is TGTGCCAGCTGCCAACTAGTACGTGGAGGACGAAGGCAGTATTTT. Translated, it gives CASCQLVRGGRRQYF.

The rearrangement joins TRBV11-1 to TRBJ2-3; TRBD2 aligns across 14 bases. CDR1 is SGHAT, CDR2 FQDESV, per germline (reference sequence). V shed 0 bases, J shed 6 bases, and the junction held 17 bases outside the gene matches. There are 21 residues in the CDR3. CDR3 DNA: TGTGCCAGCAGCTTAGCCTCGGGGACTAGCGGGGGCCACGTCCAGGCTGATACGCAGTATTTT. Its protein is CASSLASGTSGGHVQADTQYF.

V is TRBV5-1 and J is TRBJ1-1, with D unresolved. Trimming removed 4 bases from V and 5 bases from J, with 18 bases in between. The length of the CDR3 is 15 residues. Germline assignment: CDR1 SGHRS and CDR2 YFSETQ. Here the CDR3 reads CASSPRRTLWTEAFF. As DNA, the CDR3 is TGCGCCAGCAGCCCCAGACGGACCCTGTGGACTGAAGCTTTCTTT.

This chain uses TRBV6-5 with TRBJ1-1; the D is unclear. The CDR3 contains 15 residues. Trimming removed 0 bases from V and 1 base from J, with 9 bases in between. In germline, CDR1 is MNHEY, CDR2 SVGAGI. In nucleotides, the CDR3 is TGTGCCAGCAGTTACTCAAGGACGGGGAACACTGAAGCTTTCTTT. Protein product: CASSYSRTGNTEAFF.

This clonotype has more than one count but fewer than ten. The CDR3 DNA reads TGCAGTGCTAGCGTTCCGGGGGGGCCCACAGATACGCAGTATTTT. It yields the protein CSASVPGGPTDTQYF. The J gene is TRBJ2-3, the V gene TRBV20-1; the match to TRBD2 covers 8 bases. The J segment lost 2 bases and the V segment lost 3 bases, leaving 7 bases of the junction unmatched. In germline, CDR1 is DFQATT, CDR2 SNEGSKA (reference sequence). There are 15 residues in the CDR3.

Only a few counts were recorded for this clonotype. The chain recombines TRBV6-5 with TRBJ2-7; D perhaps matches TRBD2 (6 bases). CDR1 and CDR2 from the germline V gene are MNHEY and SVGAGI. The V end lost 2 bases, the J end lost 1 base, and 15 bases lay between the germline ends. The CDR3 contains 16 residues. CDR3 coding DNA: TGTGCCAGCAGTTACGGACCACGACGGGGGTCCTACGAGCAGTACTTC. This translates into CASSYGPRRGSYEQYF.

This clonotype was counted between two and nine times. V and J are TRBV5-1 and TRBJ2-1; a possible D gene is TRBD1 (6 bases). Germline CDR1 SGHRS, CDR2 YFSETQ. The CDR3 extends over 15 amino acids. V was shortened by 2 bases and J by 4 bases, with 13 bases between the two germline ends. CDR3 amino acids: CASSFTQGLYNEQFF. The CDR3 DNA follows: TGCGCCAGCAGCTTCACTCAGGGGCTTTACAATGAGCAGTTCTTC. Full variable domain (rest looked up from reference TRBV5-1 and TRBJ2-1): KAGVTQTPRYLIKTRGQQVTLSCSPISGHRSVSWYQQTPGQGLQFLFEYFSETQRNKGNFPGRFSGRQFSNSRSEMNVSTLELGDSALYLCASSFTQGLYNEQFFGPGTRLTVL.

This clonotype was detected ten times or more. The chain uses TRBV7-2 and TRBJ2-7; D unclear. Germline loops: CDR1 SGHTA, CDR2 FQGNSA. The CDR3 is 12 residues long. Trimming shortened V by 6 bases and J by 3 bases, and 9 bases separated the two germline ends. CDR3 in amino acids: CASSSTHYEQYF. The CDR3 DNA reads TGTGCCAGCAGTTCTACCCACTACGAGCAGTACTTC.